The next 25 T cell receptor beta chains were all read from a single sample in a study of monozygotic twins with inflammatory bowel disease. TCRdb reprocessed the 5' RACE reads, keeping one entry per CDR3 protein, no DNA. This sample contains about 380,000 distinct CDR3 sequences. The specimen sequenced was blood. The receptor source for this set is a human donor with ulcerative colitis or Crohn's disease, or a healthy co-twin of an affected twin (not recorded which).

The V call is TRBV20-1, the J call TRBJ2-7. In germline, CDR1 is DFQATT, CDR2 SNEGSKA (reference sequence). The CDR3 length is 14 residues. The CDR3 here is CSARPGWSSYEQYF.

The chain links TRBV19 to TRBJ1-1; TCRdb lists TRBD1, though no DNA is available to test this call. The CDR3 length is 13 residues. Germline V gives CDR1 LNHDA, CDR2 SQIVND (reference sequence). The CDR3 here is CASRQGWGTEAFF. The whole variable domain, remainder taken from reference TRBV19 and TRBJ1-1, is DGGITQSPKYLFRKEGQNVTLSCEQNLNHDAMYWYRQDPGQGLRLIYYSQIVNDFQKGDIAEGYSVSREKKESFPLTVTSAQKNPTAFYLCASRQGWGTEAFFGQGTRLTVV.

The genes are TRBV10-3 and TRBJ2-5. Looked up from germline, CDR1 is ENHRY and CDR2 is SYGVKD. This CDR3 is built from 14 residues. The CDR3: CAISETGNQETQYF.

J is TRBJ1-1 and V is TRBV9. This CDR3 spans 13 amino acids. Germline V CDR1 and CDR2: SGDLS, YYNGEE. CDR3 protein: CASSVGMGTEAFF.

CDR3 loop: CANKKSGNSPLHF. This rearrangement joins TRBV2 to TRBJ1-6. CDR1 is SNHLY and CDR2 is FYNNEI in the germline V gene. CDR3 length: 13 residues.

The rearrangement uses TRBV7-9 and TRBJ2-7. Germline lookup yields CDR1 SEHNR and CDR2 FQNEAQ (reference sequence). There are 13 residues in the CDR3. This chain's CDR3 is CASSLEYTYEQYF.

The V and J genes are TRBV28 and TRBJ1-5. The CDR3 is 15 amino acids. Germline loops: CDR1 MDHEN, CDR2 SYDVKM. Here the CDR3 reads CASSLLEYSNQPQHF.

The chain carries TRBV5-1 and TRBJ2-7; TCRdb selects TRBD2, and the lack of DNA leaves this call unchecked. Germline V CDR1 and CDR2: SGHRS, YFSETQ. This CDR3 spans 19 amino acids. The CDR3: CASSREALVGLAGSYEQYF.

The chain employs TRBV4-1 and TRBJ2-1. The CDR3 length is 14 residues. Per the germline V gene, CDR1 is MGHRA and CDR2 is YSYEKL. This CDR3 reads CASSPQPSYNEQFF.

The chain employs TRBV7-8 and TRBJ2-3; TCRdb lists TRBD1, though no DNA is available to test this call. The germline gives CDR1 SGHVS, CDR2 FQNEAQ. This CDR3 is built from 16 residues. CDR3 amino acids: CASRRMGVASTDTQYF. The complete variable domain, with remaining parts taken from reference TRBV7-8 and TRBJ2-3, reads GAGVSQSPRYKVAKRGQDVALRCDPISGHVSLFWYQQALGQGPEFLTYFQNEAQLDKSGLPSDRFFAERPEGSVSTLKIQRTQQEDSAVYLCASRRMGVASTDTQYFGPGTRLTVL.

The V call is TRBV7-2, the J call TRBJ1-5; TCRdb's D call, TRBD1, is unchecked because there is no DNA. This CDR3 spans 16 amino acids. Germline assignment: CDR1 SGHTA and CDR2 FQGNSA. The CDR3 sequence: CASSLSQGYSNQPQHF.

The chain is built from TRBV12-5 and TRBJ2-3; TCRdb proposes TRBD1, but this gene call is untestable without DNA. Per germline, CDR1 LGHNT and CDR2 FRNRAP. This CDR3 region has 15 residues. The CDR3: CASGHGTGVTDTQYF.

This sequence joins TRBV28 and TRBJ1-4; absent DNA, TCRdb's TRBD1 call cannot be checked. The CDR3 contains 15 residues. Germline V gives CDR1 MDHEN, CDR2 SYDVKM. The CDR3 protein is CASSEDRGQHEKLFF.

The chain recombines TRBV4-3 with TRBJ2-3; TCRdb lists TRBD2, though no DNA is available to test this call. This CDR3 has 18 residues. Germline CDR1 is LGHNA and CDR2 is YSLEER. The CDR3 region is CASSQEGGGTSGVDTQYF.

The CDR3 reads CASSRTSGVSWQFF. The V and J genes are TRBV6-1 and TRBJ2-1; TCRdb outputs TRBD2, but without DNA this stays unchecked. This CDR3 region has 14 residues. Germline lookup yields CDR1 MNHNS and CDR2 SASEGT.

This clonotype is deemed medium-sized (0.01 to 0.1%) by its frequency. The rearrangement joins TRBV20-1 to TRBJ1-6. The CDR3 is made up of 15 amino acids. CDR1 and CDR2 from the germline V gene are DFQATT and SNEGSKA (reference sequence). CDR3 protein: CSARDRASEVSPLHF.

This chain uses TRBV7-9 with TRBJ2-2; TCRdb lists TRBD1, though no DNA is available to test this call. This CDR3 comprises 16 residues. Germline values: CDR1 SEHNR, CDR2 FQNEAQ (reference sequence). CDR3 region: CASSLVRQGLLWELFF. The full variable domain, rest sourced from reference TRBV7-9 and TRBJ2-2, is DTGVSQNPRHKITKRGQNVTFRCDPISEHNRLYWYRQTLGQGPEFLTYFQNEAQLEKSRLLSDRFSAERPKGSFSTLEIQRTEQGDSAMYLCASSLVRQGLLWELFFGEGSRLTVL.

The genes are TRBV5-1 and TRBJ1-1; TCRdb names TRBD1, which stays unverified in the absence of DNA. Germline CDR1 is SGHRS and CDR2 is YFSETQ. CDR3 length: 16 residues. The CDR3 region is CASSPGQGKVVAEAFF. The full variable domain, its missing parts supplied by reference TRBV5-1 and TRBJ1-1, is KAGVTQTPRYLIKTRGQQVTLSCSPISGHRSVSWYQQTPGQGLQFLFEYFSETQRNKGNFPGRFSGRQFSNSRSEMNVSTLELGDSALYLCASSPGQGKVVAEAFFGQGTRLTVV.

The rearrangement uses TRBV20-1 and TRBJ1-2; lacking DNA, the TRBD1 call made by TCRdb goes unchecked. Germline lookup yields CDR1 DFQATT and CDR2 SNEGSKA (reference sequence). CDR3 length: 12 residues. CDR3 amino acids: CSAARGAYGYTF.

The chain carries TRBV10-3 and TRBJ2-7; TCRdb reports TRBD2, a call that lacks DNA to check it against. CDR1 is ENHRY and CDR2 is SYGVKD in the germline V gene. This CDR3 contains 14 residues. The CDR3: CAISESGPGGEQYF.

The chain links TRBV18 to TRBJ2-7; with no DNA, the TCRdb D assignment of TRBD2 cannot be verified. Germline CDR1 reads KGHSH; CDR2 reads LQKENI. The CDR3 extends over 15 amino acids. The CDR3 loop is CASSPQGPAGYEQYF.

This sequence joins TRBV5-1 and TRBJ2-7; TCRdb's assignment of TRBD1 cannot be checked, as there is no DNA. The CDR3 is made up of 15 amino acids. The germline V gene encodes CDR1 SGHRS and CDR2 YFSETQ. This CDR3 reads CASSLEGVGPYEQYF.

The chain joins TRBV27 to TRBJ2-6; TCRdb's D call, TRBD1, is unchecked because there is no DNA. The V gene's germline CDR1 is MNHEY and CDR2 SMNVEV (reference sequence). CDR3 length: 17 residues. The CDR3 loop reads CASSFGQNLPGANVLTF. Drawing the rest from reference TRBV27 and TRBJ2-6, the complete variable domain is EAQVTQNPRYLITVTGKKLTVTCSQNMNHEYMSWYRQDPGLGLRQIYYSMNVEVTDKGDVPEGYKVSRKEKRNFPLILESPSPNQTSLYFCASSFGQNLPGANVLTFGAGSRLTVL.

This chain joins TRBV4-2 and TRBJ2-3; TCRdb indicates TRBD2, and absent DNA this call remains unverified. The length of the CDR3 is 15 residues. The germline V gene encodes CDR1 LGHNA and CDR2 YNFKEQ. The CDR3 here is CASSQERGGPDTQYF.

The rearrangement uses TRBV6-1 and TRBJ1-2; TCRdb reports TRBD1, a call that lacks DNA to check it against. Germline V gene sequence: CDR1 MNHNS, CDR2 SASEGT. The CDR3 has 15 amino acids. The CDR3 loop is CASSAGTGGTKGYTF.